Following are 15 T cell receptor beta chains from one sample sequenced in a study of T cell responses to AZD1222 COVID-19 vaccine. This table comes from immunoSEQ multiplex PCR, and its TCRdb copy is limited to in-frame clones, with some not included. The sample lists tens of thousands of clones; over 75% were seen once. Specimen: peripheral blood, collected 28 days after the second AZD1222 dose. These receptors came from an adult who received the AZD1222 COVID-19 vaccine.

V gene TRBV19 combines with J gene TRBJ2-6; no firm D call. Germline CDR1 and CDR2: LNHDA and SQIVND (reference sequence). Trimming shortened V by 3 bases and J by 0 bases, and 15 bases separated the two germline ends. The CDR3 contains 18 residues. The CDR3 sequence: CASSIGTETFSGANVLTF. CDR3 nucleotides: TGTGCCAGTAGTATTGGAACAGAGACTTTCTCTGGGGCCAACGTCCTGACTTTC.

The V and J genes are TRBV5-1 and TRBJ1-2; 12 bases line up with TRBD1. The junction had 13 bases not matched to a gene; V was cut back by 4 bases and J by 12 bases. Germline V gene lookup returns CDR1 SGHRS and CDR2 YFSETQ. The CDR3 extends over 15 amino acids. The chain's CDR3 is CASSREGQGALGDTF. CDR3 nucleotide sequence: TGCGCCAGCAGCCGCGAGGGACAGGGGGCATTAGGGGACACCTTC.

This chain joins TRBV25-1 and TRBJ2-5, with D perhaps matching TRBD1 (6 bases). Germline CDR1 MGHDK, CDR2 SYGVNS. The V end lost 3 bases, the J end lost 4 bases, and 18 bases lay between the germline ends. The CDR3 is made up of 16 amino acids. The CDR3 nucleotides are TGTGCCAGCAGTGACACCCGAACAGGGTCCTTAGAGACCCAGTACTTC. Protein product: CASSDTRTGSLETQYF.

The chain joins TRBV7-9 to TRBJ1-1; unclear D gene. The CDR3 length is 12 residues. Germline loops: CDR1 SEHNR, CDR2 FQNEAQ (reference sequence). Trimming removed 3 bases from V and 11 bases from J, with 13 bases in between. The CDR3: CASSFPGNRAFF. CDR3 DNA sequence: TGTGCCAGCAGCTTTCCGGGCAATCGGGCTTTCTTT. The full variable domain, in which reference TRBV7-9 and TRBJ1-1 provide the parts outside the CDR3, is DTGVSQNPRHKITKRGQNVTFRCDPISEHNRLYWYRQTLGQGPEFLTYFQNEAQLEKSRLLSDRFSAERPKGSFSTLEIQRTEQGDSAMYLCASSFPGNRAFFGQGTRLTVV.

The chain is built from TRBV7-2 and TRBJ2-5; possibly TRBD2 for D (5 bases). CDR1 is SGHTA and CDR2 is FQGNSA in the germline V gene. The V and J ends lost 2 bases and 5 bases respectively, with 12 bases between them. This CDR3 comprises 14 residues. CDR3 residues: CASSLSRVSETQYF. Here the CDR3 DNA reads TGTGCCAGCAGCTTATCGAGGGTGAGCGAGACCCAGTACTTC.

This clone was recorded once. The genes are TRBV3-1 (or the pseudogene TRBV3-2) and TRBJ2-7; maybe TRBD1 (7 bases). V gave up 8 bases and J gave up 2 bases, with 13 bases separating them. The CDR3 is 13 amino acids. CDR1 is LGHDT, CDR2 YNNKEL, per germline (reference sequence). CDR3 in amino acids: CASGGTAPYEQYF. The CDR3 bases are TGTGCCAGCGGGGGGACAGCACCCTACGAGCAGTACTTC.

The chain combines TRBV5-6 with TRBJ2-7, with 7 bases lining up with TRBD1. The CDR3 extends over 16 amino acids. J lost 5 bases, V lost 1 base, and 12 bases had no gene match. Germline V lookup: CDR1 SGHDT, CDR2 YYEEEE. CDR3 amino acids: CASSLYSKGARDEQYF. In nucleotides, the CDR3 is TGTGCCAGCAGCTTGTACTCGAAGGGGGCGAGGGACGAGCAGTACTTC.

The gene calls are TRBV11-3 and TRBJ1-1; TRBD1 might be the D (5 bases). V dropped 3 bases and J dropped 4 bases, with 9 bases sitting between them. Germline CDR1 SGHNT, CDR2 YENEEA. CDR3 size: 13 residues. The CDR3 protein is CASSFSGGTEAFF. The CDR3 DNA reads as TGTGCCAGCAGCTTCTCTGGGGGCACTGAAGCTTTCTTT.

Of note for this clone: Its ends do not fully match the called genes, so a read error is possible. The chain is built from TRBV10-3 and TRBJ1-1, with D maybe TRBD1 (6 bases). CDR1 is ENHRY and CDR2 is SYGVKD in the germline V gene. This CDR3 spans 13 amino acids. DNA for the CDR3: TGTGCCATCAGTGACGGTAGGGGGACATGGCCCACATTT. Its translation is CAISDGRGTWPTF.

The chain employs TRBV5-6 and TRBJ2-7; D gene uncertain. Germline V lookup: CDR1 SGHDT, CDR2 YYEEEE. Trimming pared 4 bases from V and 3 bases from J, leaving 11 bases between. The CDR3 loop spans 13 amino acids. CDR3 protein: CASSRELSYEQYF. CDR3 bases: TGTGCCAGCAGCCGAGAATTAAGCTACGAGCAGTACTTC. The entire variable domain, with the rest obtained from reference TRBV5-6 and TRBJ2-7, is as follows: DAGVTQSPTHLIKTRGQQVTLRCSPKSGHDTVSWYQQALGQGPQFIFQYYEEEERQRGNFPDRFSGHQFPNYSSELNVNALLLGDSALYLCASSRELSYEQYFGPGTRLTVT.

CDR3 sequence: CASSHRQGNTEAFF. The CDR3 DNA sequence: TGTGCCAGCAGCCATCGACAGGGGAACACTGAAGCTTTCTTT. The J gene is TRBJ1-1, the V gene TRBV16, with TRBD1 matching 7 bases. V lost 3 bases, J lost 1 base, and 2 bases stayed unmatched. CDR1 KGHSY and CDR2 FQNENV come from the germline V gene. The CDR3 is made up of 14 amino acids.

The rearrangement links TRBV29-1 to TRBJ1-1; 7 bases align to TRBD1. After removal of 7 bases from V and 1 base from J, the junction contained 6 bases not matched to a gene. The CDR3 is 13 amino acids. Germline V gene lookup returns CDR1 SQVTM and CDR2 ANQGSEA. The CDR3 region has the DNA TGCAGCGCTGTAGGGGGCCAGAACACTGAAGCTTTCTTT. Its protein product is CSAVGGQNTEAFF.

V and J are TRBV29-1 and TRBJ1-4, with 8 bases identical to TRBD1. V gave up 3 bases and J gave up 7 bases; unmatched junction bases: 16. This CDR3 is 17 amino acids long. CDR1 is SQVTM and CDR2 is ANQGSEA in the germline V gene. CDR3 sequence reads: CSVEKRDRTRAVEKLFF. CDR3 nucleotide sequence: TGCAGCGTTGAGAAACGGGACAGGACCAGGGCGGTTGAAAAACTGTTTTTT.

The V and J genes are TRBV7-9 and TRBJ1-3; 10 positions agree with TRBD1. The CDR3 is made up of 14 amino acids. V was pared by 6 bases and J by 4 bases, with 3 bases of the junction left unmatched. Germline-derived CDR1 and CDR2 are SEHNR and FQNEAQ (reference sequence). DNA of the CDR3: TGTGCCAGCAGTTTGGGACAGGGGGGAAACACCATATATTTT. Protein: CASSLGQGGNTIYF. Looking up the rest from reference TRBV7-9 and TRBJ1-3 gives the full variable domain: DTGVSQNPRHKITKRGQNVTFRCDPISEHNRLYWYRQTLGQGPEFLTYFQNEAQLEKSRLLSDRFSAERPKGSFSTLEIQRTEQGDSAMYLCASSLGQGGNTIYFGEGSWLTVV.

This clone has a single count. This chain joins TRBV13 and TRBJ2-7; D is tentatively TRBD1 or TRBD2 (5 bases each). CDR3 size: 14 residues. The germline gives CDR1 PRHDT, CDR2 FYEKMQ (reference sequence). With 6 bases removed from V and 2 bases from J, the gap between germline ends came to 14 bases. CDR3 sequence: CASSPGQSPYEQYF. As DNA, the CDR3 is TGTGCCAGCAGTCCGGGGCAGAGCCCCTACGAGCAGTACTTC.